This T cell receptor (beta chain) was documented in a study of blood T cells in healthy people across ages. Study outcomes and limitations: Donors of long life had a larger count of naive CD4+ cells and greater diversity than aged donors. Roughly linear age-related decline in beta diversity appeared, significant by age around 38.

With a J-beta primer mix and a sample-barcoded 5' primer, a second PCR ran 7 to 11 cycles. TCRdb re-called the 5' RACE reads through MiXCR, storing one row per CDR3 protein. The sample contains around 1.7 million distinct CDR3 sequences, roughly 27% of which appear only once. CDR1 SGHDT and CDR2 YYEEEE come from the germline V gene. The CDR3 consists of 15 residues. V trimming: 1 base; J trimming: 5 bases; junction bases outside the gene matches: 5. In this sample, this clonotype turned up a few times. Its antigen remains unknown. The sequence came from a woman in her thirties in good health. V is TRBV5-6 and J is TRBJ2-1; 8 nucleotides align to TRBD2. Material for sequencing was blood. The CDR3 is CASSLNSGDHNEQFF. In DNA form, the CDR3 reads TGTGCCAGCAGCTTGAATAGCGGGGACCACAATGAGCAGTTCTTC.